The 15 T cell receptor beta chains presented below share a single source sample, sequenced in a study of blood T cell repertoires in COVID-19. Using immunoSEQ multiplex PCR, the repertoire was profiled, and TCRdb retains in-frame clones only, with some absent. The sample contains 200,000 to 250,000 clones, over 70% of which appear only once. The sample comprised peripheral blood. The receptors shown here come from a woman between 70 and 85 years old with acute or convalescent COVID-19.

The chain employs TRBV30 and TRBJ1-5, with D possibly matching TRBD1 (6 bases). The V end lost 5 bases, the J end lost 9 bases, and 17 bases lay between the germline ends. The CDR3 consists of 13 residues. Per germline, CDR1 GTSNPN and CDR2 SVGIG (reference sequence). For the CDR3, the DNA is TGTGCCTGGGGCACCACAGGGAGTCGGCCCCAGCATTTT. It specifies CAWGTTGSRPQHF.

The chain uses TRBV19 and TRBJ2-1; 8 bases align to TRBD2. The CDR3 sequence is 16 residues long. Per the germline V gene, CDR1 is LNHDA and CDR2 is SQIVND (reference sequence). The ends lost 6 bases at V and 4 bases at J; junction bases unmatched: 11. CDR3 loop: CASRPSERGRYNEQFF. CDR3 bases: TGTGCCAGTAGACCGTCCGAGCGGGGGAGATACAATGAGCAGTTCTTC.

The CDR3 DNA sequence: TGTGCCAGCAGCTCTCCGGGGGGAGGGTATTATTCACCCCTCCACTTT. Translated: CASSSPGGGYYSPLHF. The J gene is TRBJ1-6, the V gene TRBV11-2, with a weak D call TRBD1 (5 bases). The CDR3 extends over 16 amino acids. V lost 4 bases and J lost 8, with 18 bases in between. CDR1 is SGHAT, CDR2 FQNNGV, per germline.

In DNA form, the CDR3 reads TGTGCCAGCAGTCACAGTTCCCTCTCCTACGAGCAGTACTTC. This gives the protein CASSHSSLSYEQYF. The chain joins TRBV3-1 (or the pseudogene TRBV3-2) to TRBJ2-7, with D uncertain. Trimming removed 6 bases from V and 0 bases from J, with 12 bases in between. The CDR3 is made up of 14 amino acids. CDR1 and CDR2 (germline): LGHDT, YNNKEL (reference sequence).

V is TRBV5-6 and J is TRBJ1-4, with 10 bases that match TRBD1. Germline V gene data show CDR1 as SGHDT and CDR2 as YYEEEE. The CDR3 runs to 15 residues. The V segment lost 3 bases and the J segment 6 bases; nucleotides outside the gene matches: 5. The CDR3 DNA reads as TGTGCCAGCAGCTCGGAGGACAGGGGGGATGAAAAACTGTTTTTT. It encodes CASSSEDRGDEKLFF.

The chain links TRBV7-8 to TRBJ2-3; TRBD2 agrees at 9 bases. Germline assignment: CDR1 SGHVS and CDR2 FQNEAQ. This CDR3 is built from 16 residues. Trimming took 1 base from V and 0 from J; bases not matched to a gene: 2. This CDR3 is CASSLDLAGSTDTQYF. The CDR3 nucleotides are TGTGCCAGCAGCTTAGATCTAGCGGGGAGCACAGATACGCAGTATTTT.

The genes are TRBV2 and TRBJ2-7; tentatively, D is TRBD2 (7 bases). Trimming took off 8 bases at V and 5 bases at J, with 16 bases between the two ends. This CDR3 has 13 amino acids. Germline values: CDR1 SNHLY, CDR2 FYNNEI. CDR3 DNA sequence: TGTGCCAGCTCCTCTGGGAGGGGGGACGAGCAGTACGTC. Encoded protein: CASSSGRGDEQYV.

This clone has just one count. As DNA, the CDR3 is TGTGCCTGTATTCGAGGGACAGTCTACGAGCAGTACGTC. Its protein is CACIRGTVYEQYV. The chain uses TRBV30 and TRBJ2-7; 7 bases line up with TRBD1. The CDR3 has 13 amino acids. The germline gives CDR1 GTSNPN, CDR2 SVGIG (reference sequence). The V segment lost 6 bases and the J segment 3 bases; nucleotides outside the gene matches: 8.

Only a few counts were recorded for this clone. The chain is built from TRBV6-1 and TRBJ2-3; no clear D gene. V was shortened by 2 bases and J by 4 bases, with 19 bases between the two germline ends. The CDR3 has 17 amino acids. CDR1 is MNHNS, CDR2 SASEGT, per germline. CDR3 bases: TGTGCCAGCAGTGAATCTCATTCCCTGTTCGCGTCAGATACGCAGTATTTT. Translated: CASSESHSLFASDTQYF.

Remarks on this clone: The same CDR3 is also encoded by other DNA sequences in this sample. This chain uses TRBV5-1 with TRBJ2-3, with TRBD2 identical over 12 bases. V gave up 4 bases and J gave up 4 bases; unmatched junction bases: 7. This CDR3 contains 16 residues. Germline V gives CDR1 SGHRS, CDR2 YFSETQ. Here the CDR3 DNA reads TGCGCCAGCAGCAGCCTAGCGGGGGGGGTGTCAGATACGCAGTATTTT. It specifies CASSSLAGGVSDTQYF.

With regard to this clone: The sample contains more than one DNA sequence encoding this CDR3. The CDR3 sequence is CASSYPSNEQFF. The CDR3 nucleotides read TGTGCCAGCAGTTACCCCAGCAATGAGCAGTTCTTC. The chain carries TRBV6-2 or TRBV6-3 and TRBJ2-1; D unclear. The length of the CDR3 is 12 residues. V was pared by 2 bases and J by 6 bases, with 5 bases between. Germline lookup yields CDR1 MNHEY and CDR2 SVGEGT.

CDR3 region: CATSRAGGISGELFF. In DNA form, the CDR3 reads TGTGCCACCAGCAGAGCCGGGGGGATCAGCGGGGAGCTGTTTTTT. V and J are TRBV15 and TRBJ2-2; 7 bases are a match to TRBD2. Germline-derived CDR1 and CDR2 are LNHNV and YYDKDF (reference sequence). The CDR3 totals 15 residues. V gave up 1 base and J gave up 7 bases; unmatched junction bases: 6.

The CDR3 sequence: CASSLSGVDSPLHF. In nucleotides, the CDR3 is TGTGCCAGCAGCTTATCAGGGGTGGATTCACCCCTCCACTTT. The V gene is TRBV5-4, the J gene TRBJ1-6; a weak D match, TRBD1 (6 bases). Germline CDR1 reads SGHNT; CDR2 reads YYREEE (reference sequence). Deletions cut 2 bases from V and 8 bases from J, with 11 bases between. This CDR3 spans 14 amino acids.

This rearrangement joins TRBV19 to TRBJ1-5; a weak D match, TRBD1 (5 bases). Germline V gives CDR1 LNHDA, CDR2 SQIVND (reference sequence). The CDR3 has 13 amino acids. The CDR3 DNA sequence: TGTTCCTCAGGGAGGGAGAGCAATCAGCCCCAGCATTTT. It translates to CSSGRESNQPQHF.

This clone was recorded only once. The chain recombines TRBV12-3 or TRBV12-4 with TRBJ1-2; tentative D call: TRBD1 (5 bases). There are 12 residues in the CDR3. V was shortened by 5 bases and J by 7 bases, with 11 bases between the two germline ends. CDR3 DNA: TGTGCCAGCAGTCCCGGGGGGAGTGGCTACACCTTC. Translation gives CASSPGGSGYTF.